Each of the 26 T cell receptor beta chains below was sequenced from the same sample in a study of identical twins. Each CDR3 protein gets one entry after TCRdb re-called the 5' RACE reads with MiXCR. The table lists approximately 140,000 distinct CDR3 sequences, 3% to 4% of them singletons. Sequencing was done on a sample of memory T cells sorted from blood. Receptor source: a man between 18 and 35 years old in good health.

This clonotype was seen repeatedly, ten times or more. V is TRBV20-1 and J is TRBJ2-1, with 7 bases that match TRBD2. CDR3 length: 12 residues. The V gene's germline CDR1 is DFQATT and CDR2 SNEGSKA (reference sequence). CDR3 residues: CRPTAGDREQFF. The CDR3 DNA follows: TGCAGACCGACCGCGGGAGACCGTGAGCAGTTCTTC.

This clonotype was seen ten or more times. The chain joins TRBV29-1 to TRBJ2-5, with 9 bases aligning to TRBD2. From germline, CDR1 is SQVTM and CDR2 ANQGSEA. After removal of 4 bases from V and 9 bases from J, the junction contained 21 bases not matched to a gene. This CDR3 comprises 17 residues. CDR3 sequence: CSVAGTTSGSNGFAQYF. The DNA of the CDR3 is TGCAGCGTTGCTGGGACCACTAGCGGGTCAAACGGGTTTGCCCAGTACTTC.

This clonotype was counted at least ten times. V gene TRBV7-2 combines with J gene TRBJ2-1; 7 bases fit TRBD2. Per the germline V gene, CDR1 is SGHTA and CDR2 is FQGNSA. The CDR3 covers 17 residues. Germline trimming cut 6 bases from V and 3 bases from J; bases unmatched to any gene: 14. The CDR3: CASRLSPAGLYYNEQFF. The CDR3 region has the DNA TGTGCCAGCAGGCTTAGCCCAGCGGGACTGTACTACAATGAGCAGTTCTTC.

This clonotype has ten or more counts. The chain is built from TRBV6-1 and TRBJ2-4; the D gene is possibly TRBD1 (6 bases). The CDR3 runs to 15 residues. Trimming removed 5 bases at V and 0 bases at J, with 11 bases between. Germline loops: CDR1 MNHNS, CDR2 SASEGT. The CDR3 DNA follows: TGTGCCAGCAGTCAATACAGGGTAGCCAAAAACATTCAGTACTTC. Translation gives CASSQYRVAKNIQYF.

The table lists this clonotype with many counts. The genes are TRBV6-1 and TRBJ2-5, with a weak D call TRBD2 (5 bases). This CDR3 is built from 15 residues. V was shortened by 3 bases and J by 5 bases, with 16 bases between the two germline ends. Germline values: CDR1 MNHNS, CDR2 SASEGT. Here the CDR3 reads CASSESWGVAETQYF. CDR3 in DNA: TGTGCCAGCAGTGAGTCGTGGGGAGTCGCGGAGACCCAGTACTTC.

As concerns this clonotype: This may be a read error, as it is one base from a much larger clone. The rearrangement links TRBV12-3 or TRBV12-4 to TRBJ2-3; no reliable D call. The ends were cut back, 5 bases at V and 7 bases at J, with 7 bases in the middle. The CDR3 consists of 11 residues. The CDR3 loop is CASSPLNTQYF. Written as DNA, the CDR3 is TGTGCCAGCAGTCCCCTAAATACGCAGTATTTT.

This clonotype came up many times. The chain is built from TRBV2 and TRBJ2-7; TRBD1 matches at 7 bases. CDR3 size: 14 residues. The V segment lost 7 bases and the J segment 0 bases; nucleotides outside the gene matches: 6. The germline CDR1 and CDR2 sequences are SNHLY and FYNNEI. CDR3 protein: CASIGDSSSYEQYF. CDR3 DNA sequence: TGTGCCAGCATCGGGGACAGCAGCTCCTACGAGCAGTACTTC.

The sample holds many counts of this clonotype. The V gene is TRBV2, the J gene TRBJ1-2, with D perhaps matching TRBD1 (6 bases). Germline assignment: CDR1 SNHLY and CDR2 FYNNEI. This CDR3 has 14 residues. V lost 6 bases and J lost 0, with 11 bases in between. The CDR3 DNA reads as TGTGCCAGCAGCAGGGACAATTCTAACTATGGCTACACCTTC. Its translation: CASSRDNSNYGYTF.

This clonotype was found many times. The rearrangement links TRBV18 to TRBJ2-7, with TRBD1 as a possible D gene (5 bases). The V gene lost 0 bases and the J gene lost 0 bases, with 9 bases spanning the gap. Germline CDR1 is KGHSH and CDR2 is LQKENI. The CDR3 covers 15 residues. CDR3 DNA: TGTGCCAGCTCACCACCCCAGGGCAGCTCCTACGAGCAGTACTTC. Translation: CASSPPQGSSYEQYF.

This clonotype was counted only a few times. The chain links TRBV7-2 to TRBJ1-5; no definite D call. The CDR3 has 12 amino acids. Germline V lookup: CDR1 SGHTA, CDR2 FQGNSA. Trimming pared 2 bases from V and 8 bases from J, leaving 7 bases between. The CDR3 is CASSLWEEPQHF. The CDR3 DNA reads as TGTGCCAGCAGCTTATGGGAGGAGCCCCAGCATTTT.

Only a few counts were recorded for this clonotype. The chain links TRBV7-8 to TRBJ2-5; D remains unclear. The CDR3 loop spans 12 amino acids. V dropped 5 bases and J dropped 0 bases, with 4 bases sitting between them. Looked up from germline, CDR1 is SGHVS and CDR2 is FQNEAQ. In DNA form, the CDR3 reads TGTGCCAGCAGCGCCTACCAAGAGACCCAGTACTTC. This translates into CASSAYQETQYF.

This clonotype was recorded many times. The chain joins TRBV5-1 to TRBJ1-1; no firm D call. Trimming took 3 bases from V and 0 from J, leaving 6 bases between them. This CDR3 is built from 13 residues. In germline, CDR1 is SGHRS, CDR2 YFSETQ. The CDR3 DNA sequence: TGCGCCAGCAGCTCGAGAATGAACACTGAAGCTTTCTTT. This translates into CASSSRMNTEAFF.

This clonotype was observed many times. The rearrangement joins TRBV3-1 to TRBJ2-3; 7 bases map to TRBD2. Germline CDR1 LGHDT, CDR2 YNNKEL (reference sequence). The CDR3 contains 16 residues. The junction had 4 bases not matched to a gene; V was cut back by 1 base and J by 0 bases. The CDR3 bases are TGTGCCAGCAGCCAAGGACTAGCTGCTAGCACAGATACGCAGTATTTT. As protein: CASSQGLAASTDTQYF.

The CDR3 protein is CAIRKGATDTQYF. DNA for the CDR3: TGTGCCATAAGAAAGGGCGCCACAGATACGCAGTATTTT. The rearrangement joins TRBV5-4 to TRBJ2-3; D unresolved. CDR1 and CDR2 (germline): SGHNT, YYREEE (reference sequence). V lost 9 bases and J 2 bases, leaving 13 bases between the germline ends. CDR3 length: 13 amino acids.

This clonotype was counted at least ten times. CDR3 in DNA: TGTGCCAGCAGGCCGACAGGGGGCGGCTCACCCCTCCACTTT. The encoded protein is CASRPTGGGSPLHF. The chain carries TRBV27 and TRBJ1-6, with 10 positions matching TRBD1. Unmatched junction bases numbered 6, after V lost 6 bases and J lost 10 bases. The germline CDR1 and CDR2 sequences are MNHEY and SMNVEV (reference sequence). The CDR3 sequence is 14 residues long.

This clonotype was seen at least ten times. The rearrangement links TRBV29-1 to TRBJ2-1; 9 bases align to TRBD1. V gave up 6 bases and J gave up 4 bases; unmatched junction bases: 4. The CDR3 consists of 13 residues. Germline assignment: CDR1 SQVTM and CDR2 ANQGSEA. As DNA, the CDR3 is TGCAGCGTGGACAGGGGTCTTTACAATGAGCAGTTCTTC. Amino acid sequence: CSVDRGLYNEQFF.

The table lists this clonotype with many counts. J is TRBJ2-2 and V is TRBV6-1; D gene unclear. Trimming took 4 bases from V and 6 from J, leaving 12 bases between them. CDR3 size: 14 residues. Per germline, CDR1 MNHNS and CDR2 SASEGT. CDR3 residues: CASSVALVAGELFF. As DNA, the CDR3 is TGTGCCAGCAGTGTGGCCCTCGTAGCCGGGGAGCTGTTTTTT.

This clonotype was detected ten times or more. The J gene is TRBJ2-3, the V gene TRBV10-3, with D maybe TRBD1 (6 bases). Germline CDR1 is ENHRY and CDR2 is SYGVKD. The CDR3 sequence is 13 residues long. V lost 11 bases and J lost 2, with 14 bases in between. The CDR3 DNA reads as TGTGCCGTTCTAACAGGGACCACAGATACGCAGTATTTT. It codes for CAVLTGTTDTQYF.

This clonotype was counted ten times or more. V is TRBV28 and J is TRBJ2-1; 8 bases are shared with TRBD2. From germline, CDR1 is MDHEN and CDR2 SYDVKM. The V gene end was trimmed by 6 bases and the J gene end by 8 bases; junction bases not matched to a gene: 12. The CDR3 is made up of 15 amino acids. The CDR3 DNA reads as TGTGCCAGCAGCCTAGGACTAGCTCGGGGGGATGAGCAGTTCTTC. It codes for CASSLGLARGDEQFF.

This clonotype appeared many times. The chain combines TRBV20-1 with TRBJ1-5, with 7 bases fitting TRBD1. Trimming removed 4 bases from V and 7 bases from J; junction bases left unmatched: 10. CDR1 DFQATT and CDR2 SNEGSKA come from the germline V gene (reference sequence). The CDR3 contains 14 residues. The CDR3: CSATTGDIGQPQHF. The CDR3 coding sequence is TGCAGTGCTACAACAGGGGACATAGGGCAGCCCCAGCATTTT.

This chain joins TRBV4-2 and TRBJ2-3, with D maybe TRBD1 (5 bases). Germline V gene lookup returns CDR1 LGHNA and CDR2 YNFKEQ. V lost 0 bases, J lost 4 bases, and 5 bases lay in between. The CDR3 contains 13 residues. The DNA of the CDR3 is TGTGCCAGCAGCCAAGAGACAGCAGATACGCAGTATTTT. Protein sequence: CASSQETADTQYF.

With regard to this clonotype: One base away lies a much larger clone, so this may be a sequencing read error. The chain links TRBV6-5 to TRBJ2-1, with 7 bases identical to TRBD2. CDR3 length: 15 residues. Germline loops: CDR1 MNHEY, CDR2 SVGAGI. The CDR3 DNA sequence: TGTCCCAGCAGTTACGGGAGGACTAGGGGCAATGAGCAGTTCTTC. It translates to CPSSYGRTRGNEQFF.

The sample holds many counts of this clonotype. Here the CDR3 reads CASSQPSENIQYF. The CDR3 DNA reads TGTGCCAGCAGCCAACCGTCTGAAAACATTCAGTACTTC. The V gene is TRBV4-2, the J gene TRBJ2-4; D not resolved. The CDR3 covers 13 residues. Trimming took 2 bases from V and 5 from J, leaving 7 bases between them. The V gene's germline CDR1 is LGHNA and CDR2 YNFKEQ.

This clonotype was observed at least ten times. The CDR3 region has the DNA TGTGCCAGCAGGCTTAGCGGGATCTCCTACAATGAGCAGTTCTTC. Protein: CASRLSGISYNEQFF. The genes are TRBV12-3 or TRBV12-4 and TRBJ2-1, with 8 positions matching TRBD2. J gave up 0 bases and V 6 bases, and 4 bases lay outside the gene matches. CDR3 length equals 15 residues.

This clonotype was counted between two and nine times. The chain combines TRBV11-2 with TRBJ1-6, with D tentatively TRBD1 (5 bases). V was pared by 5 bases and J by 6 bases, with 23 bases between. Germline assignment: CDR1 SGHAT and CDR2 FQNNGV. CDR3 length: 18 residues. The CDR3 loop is CASSVSTGRGGGNSPLHF. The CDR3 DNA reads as TGTGCCAGCAGCGTTTCCACAGGACGGGGTGGGGGTAATTCACCCCTCCACTTT. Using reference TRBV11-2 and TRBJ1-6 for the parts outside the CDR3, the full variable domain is EAGVAQSPRYKIIEKRQSVAFWCNPISGHATLYWYQQILGQGPKLLIQFQNNGVVDDSQLPKDRFSAERLKGVDSTLKIQPAKLEDSAVYLCASSVSTGRGGGNSPLHFGNGTRLTVT.

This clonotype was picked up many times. Written as DNA, the CDR3 is TGCAGTGCTTATCAACGTAACTATGGCTACACCTTC. It is translated as CSAYQRNYGYTF. This chain joins TRBV20-1 and TRBJ1-2, with no clear D. This CDR3 contains 12 residues. The germline V gene has CDR1 DFQATT and CDR2 SNEGSKA (reference sequence). Trimming removed 5 bases from V and 1 base from J, with 8 bases in between.